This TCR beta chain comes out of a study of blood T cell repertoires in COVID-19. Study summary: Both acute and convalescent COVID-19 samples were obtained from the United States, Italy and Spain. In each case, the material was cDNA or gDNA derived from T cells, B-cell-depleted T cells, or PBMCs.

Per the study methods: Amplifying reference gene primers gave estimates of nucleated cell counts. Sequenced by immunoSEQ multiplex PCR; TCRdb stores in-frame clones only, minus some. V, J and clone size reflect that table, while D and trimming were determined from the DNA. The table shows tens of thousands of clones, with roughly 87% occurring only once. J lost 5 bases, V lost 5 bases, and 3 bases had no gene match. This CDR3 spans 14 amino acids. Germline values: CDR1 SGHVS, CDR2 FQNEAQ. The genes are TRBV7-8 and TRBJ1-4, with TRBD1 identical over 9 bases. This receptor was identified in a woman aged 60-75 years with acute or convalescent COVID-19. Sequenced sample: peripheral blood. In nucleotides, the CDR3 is TGTGCCAGCAGCCCGGGACAGGGAAATGAAAAACTGTTTTTT. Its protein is CASSPGQGNEKLFF.